This T cell receptor (beta chain) was identified during a study of graft-versus-host responses after intestinal transplantation. Study as a whole: Transplant types were multivisceral, liver-intestinal, or isolated intestinal.

Using immunoSEQ multiplex PCR, the repertoire was profiled, and TCRdb retains in-frame clones only, with some absent. The top ten clones hold 1.3% of a sample with tens of thousands of clones, 90% of them seen once. Points on this clone: Its matching antigen is unknown.

With 7 bases removed from V and 1 base from J, the gap between germline ends came to 10 bases. There are 13 residues in the CDR3. Germline CDR1 and CDR2: MNHNY and SVGAGI (reference sequence). Overall study findings and caveats: Analysis identified GvH clones in recipient marrow, with some appearing first in ileum or blood.

Sequencing was performed on unstimulated CD8+ T cells sorted from spleen or lymph node cells, taken before intestinal transplant. This chain joins TRBV6-6 and TRBJ1-1; D gene uncertain. This TCR was recovered from a human donor who received an intestinal transplant. CDR3 in amino acids: CASTAAANTEAFF. The CDR3 DNA sequence: TGTGCCAGCACAGCGGCAGCGAACACTGAAGCTTTCTTT.